Listed below are T cell receptor beta chains from one sample, sequenced in a study of PD-1 blockade in classical Hodgkin lymphoma. Generated by immunoSEQ multiplex PCR, the TCRdb table keeps only in-frame clones and is missing some. The sample has about 6,400 clones; just under 80% are singletons. This sample comprised CD4+ T cells from blood, obtained at baseline. The source of these receptors is a human donor with classical Hodgkin lymphoma. CDR3s include the opening cysteine and the closing phenylalanine or tryptophan. D genes are given only for firm matches. The size of a clone is reported for some rows only, either as once, few or many, or as a class for expanded clones.

cdr3_aa cdr3_nt v_call clone_size j_call d_call
CASRPTGQVNYGYTF TGTGCCAGCAGACCAACGGGACAGGTTAACTATGGCTACACCTTC TRBV28 - TRBJ1-2 TRBD1
CAISEGSTGTDTQYF TGTGCCATCAGTGAGGGGTCAACTGGCACAGATACGCAGTATTTT TRBV10-3 - TRBJ2-3 -
CASSFGGGGRNQPQHF TGTGCCAGCAGTTTTGGGGGGGGCGGGCGCAATCAGCCCCAGCATTTT TRBV28 - TRBJ1-5 -
CASSLPAVGGAFF TGTGCCAGCAGTTTGCCCGCAGTGGGGGGAGCTTTCTTT TRBV28 - TRBJ1-1 -
CASSLRPPPSTDTQYF TGTGCCAGCAGCTTACGCCCCCCCCCTAGCACAGATACGCAGTATTTT TRBV7-3 - TRBJ2-3 -
CASSLGLYEQYF TGTGCCAGCAGCTTGGGACTCTACGAGCAGTACTTC TRBV11-3 - TRBJ2-7 -
CASSGGTRGTF TGTGCCAGCAGTGGAGGGACAAGAGGCACCTTC TRBV6-5 - TRBJ1-2 -
CASSRTKSSYEQYF TGTGCCAGCAGTCGGACGAAGAGCTCCTACGAGCAGTACTTC TRBV6-1 - TRBJ2-7 -
CASSLITGAQNTGELFF TGTGCCAGCAGCTTAATTACGGGTGCTCAGAACACCGGGGAGCTGTTTTTT TRBV7-2 - TRBJ2-2 -
CASSQVEIRRRGGEQYF TGTGCCAGCAGCCAAGTTGAGATCCGGCGCAGGGGTGGCGAGCAGTACTTC TRBV14 - TRBJ2-7 -
CASSDQGGGYEQYF TGTGCCAGCAGTGATCAGGGAGGGGGATACGAGCAGTACTTC TRBV2 - TRBJ2-7 -
CASSRGDSQETQYF TGTGCCAGCAGCCGGGGGGACAGCCAAGAGACCCAGTACTTC TRBV7-6 once TRBJ2-5 -
CASSRLGSGTGELFF TGTGCCAGCAGCCGACTTGGCTCCGGCACCGGGGAGCTGTTTTTT TRBV27 - TRBJ2-2 -
CASSLIFWFGTKNTGELFF TGTGCCAGCAGCTTAATCTTTTGGTTCGGGACAAAAAACACCGGGGAGCTGTTTTTT TRBV7-9 - TRBJ2-2 -
CASSQYNGGRDEQYF TGCGCCAGCAGCCAGTATAACGGGGGGAGGGACGAGCAGTACTTC TRBV4-3 - TRBJ2-7 TRBD2
CASSLPGARNNEQFF TGTGCCAGCAGCCTCCCGGGGGCGCGAAACAATGAGCAGTTCTTC TRBV7-9 - TRBJ2-1 -
CASSVVGDWSGYTF TGTGCCAGCAGCGTAGTAGGGGATTGGAGTGGCTACACCTTC TRBV9 - TRBJ1-2 -
CASQWNTEAFF TGTGCCAGCCAGTGGAACACTGAAGCTTTCTTT TRBV6-5 few TRBJ1-1 -